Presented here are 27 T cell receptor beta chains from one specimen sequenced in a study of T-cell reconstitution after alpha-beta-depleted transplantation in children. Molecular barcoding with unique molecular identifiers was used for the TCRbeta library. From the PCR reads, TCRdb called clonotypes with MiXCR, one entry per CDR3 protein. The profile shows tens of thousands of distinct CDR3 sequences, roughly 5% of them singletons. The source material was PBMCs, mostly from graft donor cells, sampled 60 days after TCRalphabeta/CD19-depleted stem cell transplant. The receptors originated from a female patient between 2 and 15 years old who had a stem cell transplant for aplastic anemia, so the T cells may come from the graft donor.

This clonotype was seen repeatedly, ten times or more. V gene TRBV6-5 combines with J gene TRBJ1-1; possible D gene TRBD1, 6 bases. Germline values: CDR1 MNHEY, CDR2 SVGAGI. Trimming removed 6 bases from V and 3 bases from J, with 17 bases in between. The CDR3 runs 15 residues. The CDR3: CASRLGGREDTEAFF. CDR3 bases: TGTGCCAGCAGATTAGGGGGGCGGGAAGACACTGAAGCTTTCTTT.

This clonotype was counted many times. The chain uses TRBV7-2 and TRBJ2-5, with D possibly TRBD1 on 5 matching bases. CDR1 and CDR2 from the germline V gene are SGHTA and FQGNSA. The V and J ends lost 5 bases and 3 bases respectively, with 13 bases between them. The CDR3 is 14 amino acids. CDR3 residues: CASSAQVGEETQYF. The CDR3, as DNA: TGTGCCAGCAGCGCACAGGTTGGGGAAGAGACCCAGTACTTC.

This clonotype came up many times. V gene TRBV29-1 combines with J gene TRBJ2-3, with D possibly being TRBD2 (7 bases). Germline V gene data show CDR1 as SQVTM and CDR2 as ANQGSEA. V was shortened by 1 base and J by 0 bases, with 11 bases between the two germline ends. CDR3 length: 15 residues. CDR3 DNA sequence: TGCAGCGTTGAAGGGAGGGGGGGGAGCACAGATACGCAGTATTTT. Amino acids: CSVEGRGGSTDTQYF.

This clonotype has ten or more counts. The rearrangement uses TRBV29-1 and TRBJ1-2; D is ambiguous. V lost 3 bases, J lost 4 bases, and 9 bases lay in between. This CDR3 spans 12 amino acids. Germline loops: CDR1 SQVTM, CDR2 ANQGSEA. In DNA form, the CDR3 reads TGCAGCGTTGATTGGAGGCCCTATGGCTACACCTTC. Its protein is CSVDWRPYGYTF.

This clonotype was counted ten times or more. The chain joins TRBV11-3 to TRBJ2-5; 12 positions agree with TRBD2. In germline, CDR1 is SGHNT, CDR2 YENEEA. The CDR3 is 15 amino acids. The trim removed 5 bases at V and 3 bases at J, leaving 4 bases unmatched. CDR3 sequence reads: CASSLGLAGEETQYF. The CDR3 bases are TGTGCCAGCAGCCTGGGACTAGCGGGCGAAGAGACCCAGTACTTC. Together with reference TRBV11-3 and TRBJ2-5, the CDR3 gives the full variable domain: EAGVVQSPRYKIIEKKQPVAFWCNPISGHNTLYWYLQNLGQGPELLIRYENEEAVDDSQLPKDRFSAERLKGVDSTLKIQPAELGDSAVYLCASSLGLAGEETQYFGPGTRLLVL.

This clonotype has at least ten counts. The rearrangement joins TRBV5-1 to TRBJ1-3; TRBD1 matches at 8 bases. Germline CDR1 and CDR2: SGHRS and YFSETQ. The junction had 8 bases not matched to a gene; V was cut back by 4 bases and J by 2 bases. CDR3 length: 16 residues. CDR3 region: CASSPQPTGAGNTIYF. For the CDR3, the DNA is TGCGCCAGCAGCCCCCAGCCGACAGGGGCTGGAAACACCATATATTTT.

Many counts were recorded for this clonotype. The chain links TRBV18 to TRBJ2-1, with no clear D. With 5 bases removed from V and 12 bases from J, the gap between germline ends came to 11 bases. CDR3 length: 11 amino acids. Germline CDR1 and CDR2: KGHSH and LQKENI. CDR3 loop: CASSDASGQFF. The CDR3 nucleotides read TGTGCCAGCTCAGACGCCTCCGGGCAGTTCTTC.

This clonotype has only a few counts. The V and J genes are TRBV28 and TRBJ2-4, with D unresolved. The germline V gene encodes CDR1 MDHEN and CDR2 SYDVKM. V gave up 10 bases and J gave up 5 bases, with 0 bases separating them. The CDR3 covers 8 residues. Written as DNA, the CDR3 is TGTGCCAAAAACATTCAGTACTTC. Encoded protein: CAKNIQYF.

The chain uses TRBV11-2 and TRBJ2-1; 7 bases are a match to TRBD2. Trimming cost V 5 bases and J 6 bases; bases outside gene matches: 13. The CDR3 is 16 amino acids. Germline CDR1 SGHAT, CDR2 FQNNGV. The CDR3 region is CASSPRWRGTTNEQFF. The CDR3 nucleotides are TGTGCCAGCAGCCCCCGCTGGCGGGGGACCACCAATGAGCAGTTCTTC.

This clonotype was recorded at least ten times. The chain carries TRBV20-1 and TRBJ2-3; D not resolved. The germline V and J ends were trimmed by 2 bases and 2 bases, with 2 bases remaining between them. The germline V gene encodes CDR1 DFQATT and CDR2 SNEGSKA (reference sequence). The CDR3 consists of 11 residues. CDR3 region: CSARLTDTQYF. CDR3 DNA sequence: TGCAGTGCTAGACTCACAGATACGCAGTATTTT.

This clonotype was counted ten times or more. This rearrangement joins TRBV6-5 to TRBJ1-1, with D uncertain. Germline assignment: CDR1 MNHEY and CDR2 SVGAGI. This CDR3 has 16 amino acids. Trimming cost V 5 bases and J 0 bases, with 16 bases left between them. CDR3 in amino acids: CASSRGSGRMNTEAFF. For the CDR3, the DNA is TGTGCCAGCAGTCGCGGGAGTGGGCGGATGAACACTGAAGCTTTCTTT.

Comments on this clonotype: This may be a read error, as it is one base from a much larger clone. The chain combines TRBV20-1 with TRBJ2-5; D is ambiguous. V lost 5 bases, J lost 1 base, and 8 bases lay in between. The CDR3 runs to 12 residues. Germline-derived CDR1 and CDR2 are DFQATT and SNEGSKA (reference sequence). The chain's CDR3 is CSAQFGQETQYF. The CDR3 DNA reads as TGCAGTGCTCAATTCGGCCAAGAGACCCAGTACTTC.

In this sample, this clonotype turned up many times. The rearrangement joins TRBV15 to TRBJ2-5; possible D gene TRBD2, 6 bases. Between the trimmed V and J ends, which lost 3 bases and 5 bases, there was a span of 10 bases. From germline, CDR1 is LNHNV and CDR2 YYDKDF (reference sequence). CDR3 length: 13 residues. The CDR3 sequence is CATSRGGGETQYF. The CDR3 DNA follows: TGTGCCACCAGCAGGGGTGGGGGGGAGACCCAGTACTTC.

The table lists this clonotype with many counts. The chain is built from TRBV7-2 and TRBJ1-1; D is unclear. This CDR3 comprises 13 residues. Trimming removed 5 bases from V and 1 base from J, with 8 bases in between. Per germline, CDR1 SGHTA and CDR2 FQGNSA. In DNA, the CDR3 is TGTGCCAGCAGCCCCCGACGGAACACTGAAGCTTTCTTT. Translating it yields CASSPRRNTEAFF.

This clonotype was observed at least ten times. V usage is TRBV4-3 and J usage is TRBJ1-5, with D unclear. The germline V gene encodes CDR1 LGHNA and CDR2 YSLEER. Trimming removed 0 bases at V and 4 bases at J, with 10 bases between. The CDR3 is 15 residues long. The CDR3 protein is CASSQEKRINQPQHF. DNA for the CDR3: TGCGCCAGCAGCCAAGAAAAAAGGATTAATCAGCCCCAGCATTTT.

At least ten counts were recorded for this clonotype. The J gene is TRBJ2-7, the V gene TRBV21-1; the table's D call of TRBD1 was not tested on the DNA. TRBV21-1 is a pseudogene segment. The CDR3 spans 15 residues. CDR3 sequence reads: CASSKADRRSYEQYV. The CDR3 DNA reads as TGTGCCAGCAGCAAAGCGGACAGGCGGAGTTACGAGCAGTACGTC.

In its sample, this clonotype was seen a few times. The CDR3 DNA reads as TGCGCCAGCAGCTTCGACAGGGTCGGCACTGAAGCTTTCTTT. Translation: CASSFDRVGTEAFF. The J gene is TRBJ1-1, the V gene TRBV5-1; 7 bases line up with TRBD1. The CDR3 sequence is 14 residues long. After removal of 2 bases from V and 4 bases from J, the junction contained 5 bases not matched to a gene. Germline assignment: CDR1 SGHRS and CDR2 YFSETQ.

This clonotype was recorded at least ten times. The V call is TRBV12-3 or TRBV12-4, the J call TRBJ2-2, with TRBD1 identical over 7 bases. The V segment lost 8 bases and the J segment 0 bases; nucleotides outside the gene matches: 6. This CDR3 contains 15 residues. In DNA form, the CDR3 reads TGTGCCAGCGTACGCGGACAGGCGAACACCGGGGAGCTGTTTTTT. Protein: CASVRGQANTGELFF.

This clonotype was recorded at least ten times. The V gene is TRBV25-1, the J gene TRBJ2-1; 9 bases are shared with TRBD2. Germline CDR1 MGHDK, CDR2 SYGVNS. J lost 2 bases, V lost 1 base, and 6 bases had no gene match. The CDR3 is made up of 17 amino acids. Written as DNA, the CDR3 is TGTGCCAGCAGTGAATTTAAGGGCGGGGGGGCCTACAATGAGCAGTTCTTC. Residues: CASSEFKGGGAYNEQFF.

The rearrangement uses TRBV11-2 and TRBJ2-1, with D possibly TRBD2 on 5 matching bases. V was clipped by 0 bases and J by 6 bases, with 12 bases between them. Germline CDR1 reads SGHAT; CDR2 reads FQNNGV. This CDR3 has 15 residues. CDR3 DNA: TGTGCCAGCAGCTTAGATAAGGGAGCCGGCAATGAGCAGTTCTTC. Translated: CASSLDKGAGNEQFF.

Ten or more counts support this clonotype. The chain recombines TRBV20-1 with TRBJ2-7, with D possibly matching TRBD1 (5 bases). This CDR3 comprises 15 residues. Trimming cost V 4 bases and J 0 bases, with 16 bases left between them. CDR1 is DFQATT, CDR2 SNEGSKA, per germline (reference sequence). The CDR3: CSAIPRAFSSYEQYF. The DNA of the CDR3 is TGCAGTGCTATCCCCAGGGCTTTTAGCTCCTACGAGCAGTACTTC.

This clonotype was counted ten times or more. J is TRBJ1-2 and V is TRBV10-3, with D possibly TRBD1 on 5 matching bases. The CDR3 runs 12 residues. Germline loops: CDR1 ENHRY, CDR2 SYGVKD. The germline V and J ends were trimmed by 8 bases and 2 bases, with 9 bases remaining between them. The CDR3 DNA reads TGTGCCATCGGGACGGGAAACTATGGCTACACCTTC. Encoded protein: CAIGTGNYGYTF.

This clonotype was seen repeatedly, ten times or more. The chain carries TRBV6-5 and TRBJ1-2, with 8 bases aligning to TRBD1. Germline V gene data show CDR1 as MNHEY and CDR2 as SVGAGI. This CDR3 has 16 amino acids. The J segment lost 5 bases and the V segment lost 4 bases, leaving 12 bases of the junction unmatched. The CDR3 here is CASSSDRGARLYGYTF. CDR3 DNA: TGTGCCAGCAGTTCCGACAGGGGCGCTCGACTGTATGGCTACACCTTC.

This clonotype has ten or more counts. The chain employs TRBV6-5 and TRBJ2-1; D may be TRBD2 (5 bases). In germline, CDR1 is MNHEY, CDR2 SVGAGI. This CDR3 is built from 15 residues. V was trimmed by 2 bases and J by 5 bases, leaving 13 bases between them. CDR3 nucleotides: TGTGCCAGCAGTTACCGGGAAGTTTTTGACAATGAGCAGTTCTTC. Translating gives CASSYREVFDNEQFF.

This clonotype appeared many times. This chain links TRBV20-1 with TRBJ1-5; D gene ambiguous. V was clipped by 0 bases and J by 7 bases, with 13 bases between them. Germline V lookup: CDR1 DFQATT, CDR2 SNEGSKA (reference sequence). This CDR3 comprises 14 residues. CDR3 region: CSARDPVGPQPQHF. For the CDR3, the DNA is TGCAGTGCTAGAGATCCGGTAGGGCCCCAGCCCCAGCATTTT.

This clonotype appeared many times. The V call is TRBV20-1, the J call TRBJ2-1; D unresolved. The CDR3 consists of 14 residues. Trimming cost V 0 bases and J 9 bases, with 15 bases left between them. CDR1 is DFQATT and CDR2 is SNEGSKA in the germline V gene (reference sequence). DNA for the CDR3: TGCAGTGCTAGAGATCCGTTTAGAGGCGGTGAGCAGTTCTTC. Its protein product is CSARDPFRGGEQFF.

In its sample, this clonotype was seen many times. The CDR3 DNA reads TGTGCCAGCAGTTACAACAGCTATGCAACTAATGAAAAACTGTTTTTT. Protein sequence: CASSYNSYATNEKLFF. V is TRBV6-5 and J is TRBJ1-4; no clear D. The CDR3 contains 16 residues. In germline, CDR1 is MNHEY, CDR2 SVGAGI. The V gene lost 2 bases and the J gene lost 0 bases, with 10 bases spanning the gap.